The T cell receptor (beta chain) under discussion was sequenced for a study of blood T cell repertoires in COVID-19. Germline V gives CDR1 SEHNR, CDR2 FQNEAQ (reference sequence). Trimming left V 7 bases short and J 5 bases short, with 15 bases between. The CDR3 extends over 14 amino acids. Here immunoSEQ multiplex PCR was the method, and the copy in TCRdb shows in-frame clones only, minus some. Here the sample spans some 150,000 clones, around 83% being singletons. This receptor was obtained from an elderly woman with acute or convalescent COVID-19. The specimen was peripheral blood. V usage is TRBV7-9 and J usage is TRBJ2-1, with D maybe TRBD1 (9 bases). The CDR3 loop is CASIAGQGNNEQFF. CDR3 DNA: TGTGCCAGCATAGCGGGACAGGGTAACAATGAGCAGTTCTTC.